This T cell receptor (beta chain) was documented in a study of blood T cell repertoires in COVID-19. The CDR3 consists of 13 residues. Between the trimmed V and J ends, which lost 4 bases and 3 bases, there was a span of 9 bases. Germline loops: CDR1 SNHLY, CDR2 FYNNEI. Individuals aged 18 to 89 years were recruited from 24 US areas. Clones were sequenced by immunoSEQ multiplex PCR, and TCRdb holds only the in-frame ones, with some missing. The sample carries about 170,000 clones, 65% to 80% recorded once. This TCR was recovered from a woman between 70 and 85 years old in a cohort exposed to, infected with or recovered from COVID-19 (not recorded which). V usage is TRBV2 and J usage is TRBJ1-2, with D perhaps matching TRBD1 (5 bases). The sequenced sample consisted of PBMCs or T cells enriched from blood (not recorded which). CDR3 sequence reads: CASSGQLDYGYTF. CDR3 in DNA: TGTGCCAGCAGTGGACAGTTAGACTATGGCTACACCTTC.